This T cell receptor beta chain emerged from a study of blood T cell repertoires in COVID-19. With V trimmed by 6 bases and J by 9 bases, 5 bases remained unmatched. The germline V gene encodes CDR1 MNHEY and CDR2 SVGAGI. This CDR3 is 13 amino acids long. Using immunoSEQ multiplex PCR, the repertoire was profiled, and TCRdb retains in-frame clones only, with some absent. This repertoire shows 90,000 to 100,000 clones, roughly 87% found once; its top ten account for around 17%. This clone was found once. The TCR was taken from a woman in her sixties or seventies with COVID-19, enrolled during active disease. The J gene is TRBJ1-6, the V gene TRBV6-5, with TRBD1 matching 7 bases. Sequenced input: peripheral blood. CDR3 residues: CASRTGSGSPLHF. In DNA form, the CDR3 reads TGTGCCAGCAGGACAGGGTCTGGTTCACCCCTCCACTTT.